Included here is one T cell receptor beta chain sequence, with context. This sample was taken from a study of blood T cell repertoires in COVID-19. This CDR3 region has 13 residues. Germline CDR1 SGHRS, CDR2 YFSETQ. V shed 3 bases, J shed 8 bases, and the junction held 6 bases outside the gene matches. Enrolled during active infection, Seattle patients were then followed longitudinally. Only in-frame clones appear in the TCRdb table, and some are missing; sequencing was by immunoSEQ multiplex PCR. The data show 230,000 or so clones, 90% seen once. This clonotype originated in a woman aged 55-75 years with COVID-19, enrolled during active disease. The chain combines TRBV5-1 with TRBJ1-2; TRBD1 matches 8 bases. Sample: peripheral blood. The CDR3 region is CASSSTGDRGYTF. The CDR3 DNA reads TGCGCCAGCAGCTCGACAGGGGATCGAGGCTACACCTTC.